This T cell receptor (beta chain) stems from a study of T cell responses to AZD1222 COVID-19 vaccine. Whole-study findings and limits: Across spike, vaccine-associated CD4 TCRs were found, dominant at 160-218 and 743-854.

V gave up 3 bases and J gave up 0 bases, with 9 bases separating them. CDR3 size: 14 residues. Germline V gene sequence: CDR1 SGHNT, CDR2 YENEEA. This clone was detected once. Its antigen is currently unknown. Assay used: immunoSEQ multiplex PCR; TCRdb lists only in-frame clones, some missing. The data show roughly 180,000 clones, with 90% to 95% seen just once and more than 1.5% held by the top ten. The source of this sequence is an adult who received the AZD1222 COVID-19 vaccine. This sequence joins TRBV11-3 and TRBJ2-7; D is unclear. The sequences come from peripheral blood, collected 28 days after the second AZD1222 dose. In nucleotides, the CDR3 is TGTGCCAGCAGCTTTTCTAGGAGCTCCTACGAGCAGTACTTC. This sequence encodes CASSFSRSSYEQYF.